This TCR beta chain emerged from a study of long-term antiretroviral therapy in people with HIV. The CDR3 has 17 residues. The V gene lost 5 bases and the J gene lost 4 bases, with 20 bases spanning the gap. Germline-derived CDR1 and CDR2 are SGHVS and FNYEAQ. Run at survey level, the immunoSEQ assay was version v3.0. The protocol was immunoSEQ multiplex PCR, while the TCRdb copy is restricted to in-frame clones and leaves out a portion. Of about 27,000 clones detected, nearly 85% appear once; the ten largest clones hold about 11%. This clone was recorded once. Its antigen is unknown. Study-wide results and caveats: Patients on ART gained diversity, which nonetheless stayed below transplant donor controls.

This TCR came from a young man with HIV. The V gene is TRBV7-6, the J gene TRBJ2-2; no clear D. The sequences come from unsorted PBMCs, collected 0.8 years before starting antiretroviral therapy. As DNA, the CDR3 is TGTGCCAGCAGCGAAAGATTGGTGGGGAAGACCACCGGGGAGCTGTTTTTT. This encodes CASSERLVGKTTGELFF.